A selection of T cell receptor beta chains follows, all from one sample in a study of cytomegalovirus exposure and HLA in healthy donors. The method was immunoSEQ multiplex PCR; TCRdb's version includes in-frame clones alone and lacks a portion of them. The sample includes over 150,000 clones, around 69% of them seen just once. The material sequenced was PBMCs. Receptor source: a man in his 60s in good health and CMV-seronegative. The CDR3 runs from the conserved cysteine through the conserved F or W. A D gene is named only where the DNA matches it firmly. Rows may omit the clone size; those that give it use once, few, many or a size class.

.,TRBV27,once,TRBJ1-2,CASSLTPDPRLYGYTF,TGTGCCAGCAGTTTGACACCGGATCCTCGGCTCTATGGCTACACCTTC
.,TRBV28,few,TRBJ1-1,CASSKSGGANTEAFF,TGTGCCAGCAGCAAGAGCGGGGGAGCGAACACTGAAGCTTTCTTT
TRBD1,TRBV6-5,few,TRBJ2-7,CASSLTGTASYEQYF,TGTGCCAGCAGTCTCACCGGGACAGCCTCCTACGAGCAGTACTTC
TRBD1,TRBV5-4,once,TRBJ1-2,CASSRSTGESYGYTF,TGTGCCAGCAGCAGATCGACAGGGGAGAGCTATGGCTACACCTTC
.,TRBV6-4,once,TRBJ1-1,CASSDSGGGTEAFF,TGTGCCAGCAGTGACTCCGGGGGAGGGACTGAAGCTTTCTTT
TRBD2,TRBV5-4,few,TRBJ2-7,CASSPGLAGYDEQYF,TGTGCCAGCAGCCCCGGACTAGCGGGATACGACGAGCAGTACTTC
.,TRBV29-1,.,TRBJ2-1,CSATRTEGGHHYNEQFF,TGCAGCGCTACGCGTACGGAGGGGGGGCATCACTACAATGAGCAGTTCTTC
.,TRBV11-3,.,TRBJ2-1,CASSRRAGAYNEQFF,TGTGCCAGCAGCCGCAGGGCAGGGGCCTACAATGAGCAGTTCTTC
.,TRBV2,.,TRBJ2-7,CASSEARTSSGEQYF,TGTGCCAGCAGTGAAGCGCGTACTAGTTCCGGGGAGCAGTACTTC
.,TRBV27,.,TRBJ2-7,CASSSYGRGGKSYEQYF,TGTGCCAGCAGTTCGTATGGACGAGGAGGGAAATCCTACGAGCAGTACTTC
.,TRBV28,.,TRBJ1-5,CASEFIGDSVNQPQHF,TGTGCCAGTGAGTTTATTGGAGACAGTGTCAATCAGCCCCAGCATTTT
.,TRBV7-2,once,TRBJ2-1,CASSLFEGGNEQFF,TGTGCCAGCAGCTTATTTGAAGGGGGCAATGAGCAGTTCTTC
.,TRBV5-8,.,TRBJ2-3,CASSLEIASDTQYF,TGTGCCAGCAGCTTGGAGATAGCGTCGGATACGCAGTATTTT
.,TRBV30,.,TRBJ2-3,CAWSPGTDTQYF,TGTGCCTGGTCCCCGGGCACAGATACGCAGTATTTT
TRBD1,TRBV6-5,.,TRBJ2-3,CASSYRDRGPYTQYF,TGTGCCAGCAGTTACCGGGACAGGGGCCCTTATACGCAGTATTTT
TRBD2,TRBV11-2,once,TRBJ2-1,CASSLGGGANEQFF,TGTGCCAGCAGCTTAGGCGGGGGGGCGAATGAGCAGTTCTTC
TRBD1,TRBV7-9,.,TRBJ1-5,CSSSLASGTGASGNQPQHF,TGTTCCAGCAGCTTAGCATCCGGGACAGGGGCGTCCGGCAATCAGCCCCAGCATTTT
TRBD2,TRBV7-2,.,TRBJ2-1,CASSFYTSGSYNEQFF,TGTGCCAGCAGCTTCTATACTAGCGGGAGCTACAATGAGCAGTTCTTC
TRBD2,TRBV4-3,.,TRBJ2-5,CASSQGLAEETQYF,TGCGCCAGCAGCCAAGGACTAGCGGAGGAGACCCAGTACTTC